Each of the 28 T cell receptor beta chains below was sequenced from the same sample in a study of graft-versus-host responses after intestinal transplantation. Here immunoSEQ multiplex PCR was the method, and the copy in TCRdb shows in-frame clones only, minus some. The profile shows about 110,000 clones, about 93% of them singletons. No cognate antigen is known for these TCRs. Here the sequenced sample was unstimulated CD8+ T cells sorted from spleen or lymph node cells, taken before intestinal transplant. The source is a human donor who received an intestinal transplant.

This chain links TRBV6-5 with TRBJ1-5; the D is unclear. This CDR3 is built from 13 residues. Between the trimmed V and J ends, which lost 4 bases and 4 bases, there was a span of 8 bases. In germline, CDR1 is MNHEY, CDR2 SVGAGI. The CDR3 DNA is TGTGCCAGCAGTTTAGGAGCGAATCAGCCCCAGCATTTT. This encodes CASSLGANQPQHF.

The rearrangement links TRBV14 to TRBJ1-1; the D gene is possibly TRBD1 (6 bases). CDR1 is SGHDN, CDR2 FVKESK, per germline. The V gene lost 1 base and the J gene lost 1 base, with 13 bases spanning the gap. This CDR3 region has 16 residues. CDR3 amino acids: CASSQAGGRGNTEAFF. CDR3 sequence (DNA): TGTGCCAGCAGCCAAGCAGGTGGCAGGGGGAACACTGAAGCTTTCTTT.

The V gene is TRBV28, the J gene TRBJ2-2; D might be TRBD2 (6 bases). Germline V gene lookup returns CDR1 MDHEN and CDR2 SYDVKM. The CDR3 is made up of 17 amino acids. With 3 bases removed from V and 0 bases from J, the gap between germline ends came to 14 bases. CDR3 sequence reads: CASSLRAGRSNTGELFF. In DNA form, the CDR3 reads TGTGCCAGCAGTTTGAGGGCGGGACGGTCGAACACCGGGGAGCTGTTTTTT.

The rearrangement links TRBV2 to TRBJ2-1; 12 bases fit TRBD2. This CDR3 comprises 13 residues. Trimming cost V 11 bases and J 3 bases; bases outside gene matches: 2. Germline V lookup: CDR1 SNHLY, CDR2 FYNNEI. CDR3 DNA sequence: TGTGCCGGACTAGCGGGATTCTACAATGAGCAGTTCTTC. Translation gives CAGLAGFYNEQFF.

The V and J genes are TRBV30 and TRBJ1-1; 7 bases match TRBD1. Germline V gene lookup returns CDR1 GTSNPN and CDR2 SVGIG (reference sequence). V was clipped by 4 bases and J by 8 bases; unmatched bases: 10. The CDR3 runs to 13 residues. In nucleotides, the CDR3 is TGTGCCTGGATAGGCCAGGGGGTAACGGAAGCTTTCTTT. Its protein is CAWIGQGVTEAFF.

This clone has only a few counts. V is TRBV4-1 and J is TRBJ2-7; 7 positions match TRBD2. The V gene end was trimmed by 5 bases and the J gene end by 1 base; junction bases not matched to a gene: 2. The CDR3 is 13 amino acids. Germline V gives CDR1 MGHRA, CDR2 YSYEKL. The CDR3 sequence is CASSYGRSYEQYF. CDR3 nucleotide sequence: TGCGCCAGCAGCTACGGGAGGTCCTACGAGCAGTACTTC.

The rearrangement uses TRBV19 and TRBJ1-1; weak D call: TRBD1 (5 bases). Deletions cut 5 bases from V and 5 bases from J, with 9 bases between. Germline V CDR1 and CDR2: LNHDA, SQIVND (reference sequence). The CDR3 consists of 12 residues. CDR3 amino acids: CASSDRGTEAFF. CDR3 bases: TGTGCCAGTAGTGATAGGGGAACTGAAGCTTTCTTT.

In nucleotides, the CDR3 is TGTGCCAGCAGCTTACCGCGGGAGGGCCGGAACACCGGGGAGCTGTTTTTT. Encoded protein: CASSLPREGRNTGELFF. The V call is TRBV7-6, the J call TRBJ2-2; 9 bases fit TRBD2. Germline V lookup: CDR1 SGHVS, CDR2 FNYEAQ. CDR3 size: 17 residues. J gave up 1 base and V 2 bases, and 5 bases lay outside the gene matches.

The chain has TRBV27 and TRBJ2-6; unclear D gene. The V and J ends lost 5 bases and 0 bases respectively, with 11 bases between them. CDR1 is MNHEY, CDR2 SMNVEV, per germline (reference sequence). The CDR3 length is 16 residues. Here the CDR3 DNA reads TGTGCCAGCAGTAGAGTAGGTCTCTCTGGGGCCAACGTCCTGACTTTC. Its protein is CASSRVGLSGANVLTF.

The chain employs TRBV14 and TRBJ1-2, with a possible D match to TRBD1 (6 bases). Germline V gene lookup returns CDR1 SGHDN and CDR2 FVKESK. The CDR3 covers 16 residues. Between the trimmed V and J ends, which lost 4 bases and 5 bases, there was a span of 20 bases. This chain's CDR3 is CASSPGRAGATYGYTF. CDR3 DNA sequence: TGTGCCAGCAGCCCGGGACGGGCAGGGGCGACTTATGGCTACACCTTC.

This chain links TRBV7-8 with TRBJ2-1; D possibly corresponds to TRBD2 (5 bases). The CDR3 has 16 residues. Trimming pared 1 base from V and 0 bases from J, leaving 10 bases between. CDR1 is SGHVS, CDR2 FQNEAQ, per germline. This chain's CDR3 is CASSLGGPSSYNEQFF. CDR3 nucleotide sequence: TGTGCCAGCAGCTTAGGCGGGCCAAGCTCCTACAATGAGCAGTTCTTC.

CDR3 region: CASGGRDFPETQYF. The DNA of the CDR3 is TGTGCCAGCGGAGGACGGGATTTCCCAGAGACCCAGTACTTC. This rearrangement joins TRBV2 to TRBJ2-5; possibly TRBD2 for D (5 bases). Per the germline V gene, CDR1 is SNHLY and CDR2 is FYNNEI. Trimming cost V 8 bases and J 4 bases, with 17 bases left between them. The length of the CDR3 is 14 residues. The complete variable domain, with remaining parts taken from reference TRBV2 and TRBJ2-5, reads EPEVTQTPSHQVTQMGQEVILRCVPISNHLYFYWYRQILGQKVEFLVSFYNNEISEKSEIFDDQFSVERPDGSNFTLKIRSTKLEDSAMYFCASGGRDFPETQYFGPGTRLLVL.

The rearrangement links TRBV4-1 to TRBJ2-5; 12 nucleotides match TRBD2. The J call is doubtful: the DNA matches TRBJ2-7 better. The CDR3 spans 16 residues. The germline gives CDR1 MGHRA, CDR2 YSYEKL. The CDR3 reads CASSQDLTSGRFEQYF. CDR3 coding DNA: TGCGCCAGCAGCCAAGACCTAACTAGCGGGAGGTTCGAGCAGTACTTC.

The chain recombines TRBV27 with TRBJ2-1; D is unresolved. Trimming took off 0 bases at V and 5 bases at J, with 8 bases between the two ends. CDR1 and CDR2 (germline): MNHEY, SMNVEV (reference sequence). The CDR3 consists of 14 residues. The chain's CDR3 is CASSLSGRNNEQFF. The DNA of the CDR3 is TGTGCCAGCAGTTTATCGGGAAGAAACAATGAGCAGTTCTTC.

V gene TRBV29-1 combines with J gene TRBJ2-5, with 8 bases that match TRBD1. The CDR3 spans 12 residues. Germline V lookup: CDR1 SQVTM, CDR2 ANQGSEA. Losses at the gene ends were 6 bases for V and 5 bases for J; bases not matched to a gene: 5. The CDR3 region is CSVAHRGETQYF. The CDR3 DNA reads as TGCAGCGTAGCCCACAGGGGGGAGACCCAGTACTTC. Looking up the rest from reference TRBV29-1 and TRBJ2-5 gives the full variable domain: SAVISQKPSRDICQRGTSLTIQCQVDSQVTMMFWYRQQPGQSLTLIATANQGSEATYESGFVIDKFPISRPNLTFSTLTVSNMSPEDSSIYLCSVAHRGETQYFGPGTRLLVL.

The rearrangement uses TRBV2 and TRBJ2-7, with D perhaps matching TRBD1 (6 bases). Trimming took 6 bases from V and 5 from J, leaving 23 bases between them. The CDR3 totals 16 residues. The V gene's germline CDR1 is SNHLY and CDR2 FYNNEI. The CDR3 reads CASSEHRQVPRDEQYF. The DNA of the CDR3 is TGTGCCAGCAGCGAACACCGACAGGTGCCACGGGACGAGCAGTACTTC. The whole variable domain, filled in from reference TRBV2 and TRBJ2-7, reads EPEVTQTPSHQVTQMGQEVILRCVPISNHLYFYWYRQILGQKVEFLVSFYNNEISEKSEIFDDQFSVERPDGSNFTLKIRSTKLEDSAMYFCASSEHRQVPRDEQYFGPGTRLTVT.

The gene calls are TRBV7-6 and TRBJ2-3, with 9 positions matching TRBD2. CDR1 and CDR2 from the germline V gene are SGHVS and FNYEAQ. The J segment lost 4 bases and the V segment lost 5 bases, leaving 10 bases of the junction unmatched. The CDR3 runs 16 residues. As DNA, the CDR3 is TGTGCCAGCAGCGCTCCGGGACTAGCTTCTCCAGATACGCAGTATTTT. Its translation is CASSAPGLASPDTQYF.

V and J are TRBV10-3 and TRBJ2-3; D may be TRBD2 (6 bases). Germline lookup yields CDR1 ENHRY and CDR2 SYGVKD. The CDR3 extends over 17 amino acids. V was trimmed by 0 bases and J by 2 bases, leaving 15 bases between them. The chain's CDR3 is CAISESKGGAFTDTQYF. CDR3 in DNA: TGTGCCATCAGTGAGTCGAAGGGCGGGGCCTTCACAGATACGCAGTATTTT.

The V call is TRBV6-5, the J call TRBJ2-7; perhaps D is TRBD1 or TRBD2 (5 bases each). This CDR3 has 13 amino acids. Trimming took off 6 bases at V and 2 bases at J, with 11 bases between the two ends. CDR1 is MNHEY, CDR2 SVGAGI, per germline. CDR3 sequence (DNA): TGTGCCAGCAGATCAAGGGACGCCTACGAGCAGTACTTC. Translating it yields CASRSRDAYEQYF.

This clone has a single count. CDR3 DNA sequence: TGTGCCAGCTCACCTGCTGGAGGGGCCACCAAGTACTTC. Protein: CASSPAGGATKYF. V gene TRBV18 combines with J gene TRBJ2-5; perhaps TRBD2 as D (6 bases). Germline CDR1 is KGHSH and CDR2 is LQKENI. This CDR3 is built from 13 residues. V was cut by 3 bases and J by 12 bases, with 17 bases left in between.

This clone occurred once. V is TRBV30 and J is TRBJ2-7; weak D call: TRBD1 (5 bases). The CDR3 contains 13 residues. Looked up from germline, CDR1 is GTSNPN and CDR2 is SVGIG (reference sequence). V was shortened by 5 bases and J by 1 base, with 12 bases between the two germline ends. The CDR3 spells CAWAQDHSYEQYF. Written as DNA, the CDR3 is TGTGCCTGGGCACAGGACCATTCCTACGAGCAGTACTTC.

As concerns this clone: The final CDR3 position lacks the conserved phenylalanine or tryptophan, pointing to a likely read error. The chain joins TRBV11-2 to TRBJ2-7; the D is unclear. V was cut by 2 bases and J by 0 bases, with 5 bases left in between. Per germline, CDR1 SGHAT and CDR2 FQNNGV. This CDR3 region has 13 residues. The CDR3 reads CASSLPSSYEQYL. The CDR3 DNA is TGTGCCAGCAGCTTACCTTCCTCCTACGAGCAGTACCTC.

CDR3 residues: CASRRRSTDTQYF. The CDR3 bases are TGTGCCAGCCGGCGGAGGAGCACAGATACGCAGTATTTT. This chain joins TRBV6-1 and TRBJ2-3; tentatively, D is TRBD2 (5 bases). Germline loops: CDR1 MNHNS, CDR2 SASEGT. The V end lost 8 bases, the J end lost 0 bases, and 9 bases lay between the germline ends. The CDR3 has 13 residues.

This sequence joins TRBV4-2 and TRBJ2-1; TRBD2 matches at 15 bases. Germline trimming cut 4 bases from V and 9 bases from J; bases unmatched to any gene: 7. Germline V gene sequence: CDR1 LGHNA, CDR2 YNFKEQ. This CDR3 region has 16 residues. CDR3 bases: TGTGCCAGCAGCCGAGGAGGGACTAGCGGGAGGATTGAGCAGTTCTTC. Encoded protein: CASSRGGTSGRIEQFF.

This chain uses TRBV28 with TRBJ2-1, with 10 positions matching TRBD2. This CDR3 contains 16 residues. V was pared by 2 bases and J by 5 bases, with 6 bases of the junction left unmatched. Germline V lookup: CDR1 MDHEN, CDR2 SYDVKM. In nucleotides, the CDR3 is TGTGCCAGCAGTTTAAGGGCTAGCGGGAGACACAATGAGCAGTTCTTC. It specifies CASSLRASGRHNEQFF.

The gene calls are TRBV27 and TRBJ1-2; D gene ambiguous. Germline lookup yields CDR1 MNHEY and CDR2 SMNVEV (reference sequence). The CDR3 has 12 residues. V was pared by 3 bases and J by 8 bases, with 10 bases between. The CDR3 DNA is TGTGCCAGCAGTTTTCCCGGGGAAGGCTACACCTTC. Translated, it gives CASSFPGEGYTF.

Here the CDR3 reads CASSSWSLDTQYF. The CDR3 DNA is TGTGCCAGCAGCTCTTGGTCCCTAGATACGCAGTATTTT. The genes are TRBV5-4 and TRBJ2-3; D gene unclear. Trimming shortened V by 3 bases and J by 5 bases, and 10 bases separated the two germline ends. Germline V lookup: CDR1 SGHNT, CDR2 YYREEE (reference sequence). The CDR3 is 13 amino acids. Using reference TRBV5-4 and TRBJ2-3 for the parts outside the CDR3, the full variable domain is ETGVTQSPTHLIKTRGQQVTLRCSSQSGHNTVSWYQQALGQGPQFIFQYYREEENGRGNFPPRFSGLQFPNYSSELNVNALELDDSALYLCASSSWSLDTQYFGPGTRLTVL.

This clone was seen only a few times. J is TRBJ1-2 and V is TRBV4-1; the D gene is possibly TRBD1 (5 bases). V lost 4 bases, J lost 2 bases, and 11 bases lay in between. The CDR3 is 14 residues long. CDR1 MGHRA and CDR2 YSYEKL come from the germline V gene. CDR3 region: CASSPPKGNYGYTF. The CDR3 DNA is TGCGCCAGCAGCCCACCTAAGGGGAACTATGGCTACACCTTC.